These 10 T cell receptor beta chains were sequenced from one sample in a study of STAT3 mutations in large granular lymphocyte leukemia. Study-wide findings and caveats: Every T-LGLL patient had at least one immunodominant TCRbeta clonotype.

For these receptors, no antigen is known. TCRdb's copy holds only in-frame clones and misses some; the assay was immunoSEQ multiplex PCR. The profile shows roughly 35,000 clones, over 75% of them singletons. The sample was PBMCs. The receptor source for this set is a human donor with T large granular lymphocyte leukemia. Some clones in this sample may be carry-over from other donors' samples.

The J gene is TRBJ2-7, the V gene TRBV5-6; perhaps TRBD2 as D (6 bases). From germline, CDR1 is SGHDT and CDR2 YYEEEE. The CDR3 contains 15 residues. V gave up 3 bases and J gave up 3 bases, with 16 bases separating them. CDR3 nucleotides: TGTGCCAGCAGCTGGATGACGGGACTCAACTACGAGCAGTACTTC. Protein: CASSWMTGLNYEQYF.

This chain links TRBV5-1 with TRBJ1-6; 7 nucleotides line up with TRBD1. Germline trimming cut 4 bases from V and 0 bases from J; bases unmatched to any gene: 4. Germline CDR1 SGHRS, CDR2 YFSETQ. There are 16 residues in the CDR3. In DNA, the CDR3 is TGCGCCAGCAGCCTCGACAGGGCCTCCTATAATTCACCCCTCCACTTT. It specifies CASSLDRASYNSPLHF.

The chain combines TRBV5-1 with TRBJ2-3; 11 bases line up with TRBD2. Losses at the gene ends were 5 bases for V and 6 bases for J; bases not matched to a gene: 5. Looked up from germline, CDR1 is SGHRS and CDR2 is YFSETQ. This CDR3 has 14 amino acids. The CDR3 sequence: CASSIAGGPDTQYF. The CDR3 bases are TGCGCCAGCAGTATAGCGGGGGGGCCCGATACGCAGTATTTT.

This chain links TRBV10-3 with TRBJ2-2; 7 bases align to TRBD1. Germline CDR1 ENHRY, CDR2 SYGVKD. The CDR3 spans 16 residues. Losses at the gene ends were 3 bases for V and 4 bases for J; bases not matched to a gene: 8. CDR3 DNA: TGTGCCATCAGTGATGTAATAACAGGGGTCACCGGGGAGCTGTTTTTT. It translates to CAISDVITGVTGELFF.

V usage is TRBV19 and J usage is TRBJ1-2, with D possibly being TRBD1 (6 bases). V dropped 3 bases and J dropped 4 bases, with 9 bases sitting between them. This CDR3 has 13 residues. CDR1 LNHDA and CDR2 SQIVND come from the germline V gene (reference sequence). CDR3 DNA sequence: TGTGCCAGTAGTATTCCGGACAGCTATGGCTACACCTTC. Translation: CASSIPDSYGYTF.

This clone was counted once. The rearrangement joins TRBV7-9 to TRBJ1-1, with 7 bases identical to TRBD1. The ends lost 5 bases at V and 0 bases at J; junction bases unmatched: 3. Germline V CDR1 and CDR2: SEHNR, FQNEAQ (reference sequence). The CDR3 is 14 amino acids. DNA for the CDR3: TGTGCCAGCAGCGGGACAGCCATGAACACTGAAGCTTTCTTT. Encoded protein: CASSGTAMNTEAFF.

V gene TRBV7-9 combines with J gene TRBJ1-1; D is unclear. Trimming removed 5 bases from V and 5 bases from J, with 15 bases in between. The CDR3 consists of 14 residues. Germline assignment: CDR1 SEHNR and CDR2 FQNEAQ (reference sequence). Written as DNA, the CDR3 is TGTGCCAGCAGCCCCGAAGGGAGGAGGACTGAAGCTTTCTTT. Amino acids: CASSPEGRRTEAFF.

This clone was counted once. The genes are TRBV28 and TRBJ1-1, with a weak D call TRBD1 (6 bases). The CDR3 length is 14 residues. Per the germline V gene, CDR1 is MDHEN and CDR2 is SYDVKM. The V end was cut by 3 bases, the J end by 5 bases, with 13 bases between. The CDR3 nucleotides read TGTGCCAGCAGTTTGGTTCAGGGGAATACTGAAGCTTTCTTT. Protein: CASSLVQGNTEAFF. The full variable domain, completed using reference TRBV28 and TRBJ1-1, is DVKVTQSSRYLVKRTGEKVFLECVQDMDHENMFWYRQDPGLGLRLIYFSYDVKMKEKGDIPEGYSVSREKKERFSLILESASTNQTSMYLCASSLVQGNTEAFFGQGTRLTVV.

The rearrangement links TRBV5-1 to TRBJ2-3; no clear D gene. The CDR3 consists of 13 residues. In germline, CDR1 is SGHRS, CDR2 YFSETQ. V was pared by 7 bases and J by 2 bases, with 11 bases between. The CDR3 DNA reads TGCGCCAGCGGAACGGGTTCCACAGATACGCAGTATTTT. Protein product: CASGTGSTDTQYF. Using reference TRBV5-1 and TRBJ2-3 for the parts outside the CDR3, the full variable domain is KAGVTQTPRYLIKTRGQQVTLSCSPISGHRSVSWYQQTPGQGLQFLFEYFSETQRNKGNFPGRFSGRQFSNSRSEMNVSTLELGDSALYLCASGTGSTDTQYFGPGTRLTVL.

The genes are TRBV6-1 and TRBJ1-5, with a weak D call TRBD1 (5 bases). Deletions cut 5 bases from V and 5 bases from J, with 10 bases between. The CDR3 runs 13 residues. The germline V gene encodes CDR1 MNHNS and CDR2 SASEGT. The CDR3 region is CASSPDSDQPQHF. The CDR3 DNA reads as TGTGCCAGCAGTCCTGACAGCGATCAGCCCCAGCATTTT.